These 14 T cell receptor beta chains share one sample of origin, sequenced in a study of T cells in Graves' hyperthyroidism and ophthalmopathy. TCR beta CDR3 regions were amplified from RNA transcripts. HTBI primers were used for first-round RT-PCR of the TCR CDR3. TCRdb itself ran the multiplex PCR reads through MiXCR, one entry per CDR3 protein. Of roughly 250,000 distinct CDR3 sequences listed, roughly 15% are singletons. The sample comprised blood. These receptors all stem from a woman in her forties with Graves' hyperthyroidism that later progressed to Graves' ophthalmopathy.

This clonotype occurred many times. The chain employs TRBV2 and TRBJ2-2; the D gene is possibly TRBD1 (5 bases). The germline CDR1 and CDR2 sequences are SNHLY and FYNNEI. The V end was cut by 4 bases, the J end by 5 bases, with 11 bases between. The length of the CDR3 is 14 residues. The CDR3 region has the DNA TGTGCCAGCAGTGTCCTGGGGCAGACCGGGGAGCTGTTTTTT. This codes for CASSVLGQTGELFF.

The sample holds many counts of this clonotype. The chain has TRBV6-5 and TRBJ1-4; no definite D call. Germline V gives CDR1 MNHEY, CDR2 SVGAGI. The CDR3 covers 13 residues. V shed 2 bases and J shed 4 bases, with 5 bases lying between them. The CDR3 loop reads CASSYGLNEKLFF. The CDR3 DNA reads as TGTGCCAGCAGTTACGGCCTTAATGAAAAACTGTTTTTT.

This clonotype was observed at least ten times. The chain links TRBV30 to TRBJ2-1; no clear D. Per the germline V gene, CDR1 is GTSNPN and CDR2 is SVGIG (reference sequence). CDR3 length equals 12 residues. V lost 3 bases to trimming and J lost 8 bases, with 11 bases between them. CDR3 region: CAWSPLADEQFF. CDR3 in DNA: TGTGCCTGGAGCCCCCTTGCGGATGAGCAGTTCTTC.

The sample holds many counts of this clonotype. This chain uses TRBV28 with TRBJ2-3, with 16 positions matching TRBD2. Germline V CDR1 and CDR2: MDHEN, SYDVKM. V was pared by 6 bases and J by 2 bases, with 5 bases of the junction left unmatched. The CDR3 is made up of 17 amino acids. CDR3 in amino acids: CASRGTSGRDYTDTQYF. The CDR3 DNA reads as TGTGCCAGCAGAGGGACTAGCGGGAGGGACTACACAGATACGCAGTATTTT.

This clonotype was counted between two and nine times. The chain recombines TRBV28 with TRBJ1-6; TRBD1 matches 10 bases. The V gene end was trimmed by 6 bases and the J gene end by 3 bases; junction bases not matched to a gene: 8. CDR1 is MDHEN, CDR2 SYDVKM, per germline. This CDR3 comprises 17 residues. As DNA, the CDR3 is TGTGCCAGCAGATCGCCGGGACAGGGGATCTATAATTCACCCCTCCACTTT. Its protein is CASRSPGQGIYNSPLHF.

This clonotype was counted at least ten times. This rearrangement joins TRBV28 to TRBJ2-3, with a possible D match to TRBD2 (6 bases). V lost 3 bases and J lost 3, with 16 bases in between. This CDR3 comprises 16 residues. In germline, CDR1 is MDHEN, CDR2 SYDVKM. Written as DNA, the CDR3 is TGTGCCAGCAGTTTTCGTGGCCGCGGGGTGACAGATACGCAGTATTTT. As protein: CASSFRGRGVTDTQYF.

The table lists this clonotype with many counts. The CDR3 region is CASRWGGDFGNTIYF. The CDR3 DNA sequence: TGTGCCAGCAGGTGGGGGGGTGACTTTGGAAACACCATATATTTT. J is TRBJ1-3 and V is TRBV25-1; D may be TRBD1 (5 bases). V lost 6 bases and J 3 bases, leaving 15 bases between the germline ends. CDR1 and CDR2 from the germline V gene are MGHDK and SYGVNS. CDR3 length: 15 residues.

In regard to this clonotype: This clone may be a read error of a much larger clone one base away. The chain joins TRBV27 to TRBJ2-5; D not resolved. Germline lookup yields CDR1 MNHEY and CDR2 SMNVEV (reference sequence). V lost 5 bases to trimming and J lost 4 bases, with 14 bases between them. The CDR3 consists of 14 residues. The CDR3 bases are TGTGCCAGCAGTCCCCGGACGGATGGAGAGACCCAGTACTTC. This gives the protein CASSPRTDGETQYF.

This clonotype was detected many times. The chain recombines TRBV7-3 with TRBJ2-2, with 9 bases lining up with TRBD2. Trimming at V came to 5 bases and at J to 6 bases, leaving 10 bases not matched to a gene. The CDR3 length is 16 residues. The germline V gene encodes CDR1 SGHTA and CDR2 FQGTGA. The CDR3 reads CASSPTGLANSGELFF. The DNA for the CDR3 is TGTGCCAGCAGCCCCACCGGACTAGCGAATTCCGGGGAGCTGTTTTTT.

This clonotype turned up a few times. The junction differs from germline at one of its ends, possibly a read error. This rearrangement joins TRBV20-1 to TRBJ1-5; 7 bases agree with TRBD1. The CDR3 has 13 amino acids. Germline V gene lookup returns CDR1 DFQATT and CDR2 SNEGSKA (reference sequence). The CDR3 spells CSARGLGNQPQHF. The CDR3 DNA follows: TGCAGCGCTAGGGGGCTTGGAAATCAGCCCCAGCATTTT.

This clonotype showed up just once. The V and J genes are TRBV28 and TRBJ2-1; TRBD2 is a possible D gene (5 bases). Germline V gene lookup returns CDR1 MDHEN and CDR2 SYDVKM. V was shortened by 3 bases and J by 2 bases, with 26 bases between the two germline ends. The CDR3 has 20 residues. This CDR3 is CASSLPSGPDSIFAYNEQFF. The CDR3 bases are TGTGCCAGCAGTTTGCCGAGCGGACCGGATTCAATATTCGCCTACAATGAGCAGTTCTTC.

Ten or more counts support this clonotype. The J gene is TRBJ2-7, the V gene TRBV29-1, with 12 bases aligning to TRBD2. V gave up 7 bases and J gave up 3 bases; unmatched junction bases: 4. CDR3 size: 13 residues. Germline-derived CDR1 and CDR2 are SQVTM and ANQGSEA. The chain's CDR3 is CSARTSGVYEQYF. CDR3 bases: TGCAGCGCCAGGACTAGCGGGGTCTACGAGCAGTACTTC.

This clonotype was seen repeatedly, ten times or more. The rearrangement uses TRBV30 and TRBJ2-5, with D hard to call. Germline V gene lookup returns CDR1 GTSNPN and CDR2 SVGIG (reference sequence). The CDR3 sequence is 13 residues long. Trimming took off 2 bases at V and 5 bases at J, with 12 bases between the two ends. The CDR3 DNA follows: TGTGCCTGGAGTTATCTCCCCGGGGAGACCCAGTACTTC. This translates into CAWSYLPGETQYF.

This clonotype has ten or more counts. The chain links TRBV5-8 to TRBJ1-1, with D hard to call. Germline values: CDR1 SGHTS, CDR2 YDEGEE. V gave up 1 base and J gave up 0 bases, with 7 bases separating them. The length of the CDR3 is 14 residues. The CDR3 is CASSLRRMNTEAFF. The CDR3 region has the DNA TGTGCCAGCAGCTTGAGACGGATGAACACTGAAGCTTTCTTT.